The 15 T cell receptor beta chains reported below all come from one sample, sequenced in a study of blood T cell repertoires in COVID-19 (dated by TCRdb to 2020 to 2021). Library construction relied on the immunoSEQ multiplex PCR assay. TCRdb provides this immuneACCESS table in a form limited to in-frame rearrangements. Some clones are lacking; in checked studies, under half of them reflect an unresolved V gene, and why the rest are absent is not known. This sample gives under 250,000 clones in total; about nine tenths of them show up just once. The top ten constitute under 6.5% of the sample. The sequencing sample was made of peripheral blood. The receptors derive from a man aged 60 to 69 with acute or convalescent COVID-19.

The gene calls are TRBV28 and TRBJ1-2; D is undetermined. V lost 3 bases and J 12 bases, leaving 14 bases between the germline ends. CDR1 and CDR2 from the germline V gene are MDHEN and SYDVKM. This CDR3 region has 12 residues. CDR3 sequence (DNA): TGTGCCAGCAGTTTCAATGGTGGGAGACACACCTTC. It specifies CASSFNGGRHTF.

V usage is TRBV5-8 and J usage is TRBJ1-1; D is perhaps TRBD1 (5 bases). The CDR3 has 15 amino acids. Germline CDR1 reads SGHTS; CDR2 reads YDEGEE. The V end was cut by 0 bases, the J end by 2 bases, with 11 bases between. CDR3 sequence: CASSLETGINTEAFF. The CDR3 region has the DNA TGTGCCAGCAGCTTGGAAACAGGCATAAACACTGAAGCTTTCTTT.

The chain employs TRBV30 and TRBJ1-2; tentative D call: TRBD1 (5 bases). Germline V CDR1 and CDR2: GTSNPN, SVGIG (reference sequence). The CDR3 covers 15 residues. V lost 0 bases to trimming and J lost 7 bases, with 18 bases between them. This CDR3 reads CAWSVRGQGLTGYTF. CDR3 nucleotides: TGTGCCTGGAGTGTTCGCGGTCAGGGCCTTACTGGCTACACCTTC.

The chain is built from TRBV7-2 and TRBJ2-7, with D perhaps TRBD1 (5 bases). The CDR3 is made up of 15 amino acids. Looked up from germline, CDR1 is SGHTA and CDR2 is FQGNSA. Trimming pared 6 bases from V and 8 bases from J, leaving 23 bases between. CDR3 in amino acids: CASRAWGRLILKQYF. The CDR3 DNA is TGTGCCAGCAGGGCTTGGGGCCGGCTGATTTTGAAGCAGTACTTC.

In its sample, this clone was seen many times. The CDR3 spells CASKTRDRVFLNSPLHF. In nucleotides, the CDR3 is TGTGCCAGTAAAACCCGGGACAGGGTATTTTTGAATTCACCCCTCCACTTT. This sequence joins TRBV19 and TRBJ1-6; the match to TRBD1 covers 9 bases. The germline gives CDR1 LNHDA, CDR2 SQIVND (reference sequence). The CDR3 sequence is 17 residues long. V was clipped by 7 bases and J by 7 bases; unmatched bases: 14.

V and J are TRBV7-6 and TRBJ1-3; perhaps TRBD1 as D (5 bases). There are 16 residues in the CDR3. V lost 5 bases and J lost 4, with 18 bases in between. Germline V gives CDR1 SGHVS, CDR2 FNYEAQ. The CDR3 DNA reads TGTGCCAGCAGCCCCAGACAGTCCCGGGCAGGAAACACCATATATTTT. Its protein product is CASSPRQSRAGNTIYF.

This clone was seen a handful of times. V usage is TRBV2 and J usage is TRBJ2-7; 11 bases are shared with TRBD2. Germline V gene data show CDR1 as SNHLY and CDR2 as FYNNEI. The CDR3 consists of 16 residues. Losses at the gene ends were 7 bases for V and 5 bases for J; bases not matched to a gene: 13. The CDR3 nucleotides read TGTGCCAGCACCCTCGGGGTAGCGGGAGGGCCGGACGAGCAGTACTTC. The encoded protein is CASTLGVAGGPDEQYF.

This clone was observed a handful of times. This rearrangement joins TRBV28 to TRBJ1-1; D possibly corresponds to TRBD1 (5 bases). The CDR3 is 14 amino acids. The V gene's germline CDR1 is MDHEN and CDR2 SYDVKM. The V end was cut by 7 bases, the J end by 4 bases, with 16 bases between. CDR3 loop: CASIFSGARTEAFF. The DNA of the CDR3 is TGTGCCAGCATTTTCAGTGGGGCTCGCACTGAAGCTTTCTTT.

The rearrangement joins TRBV11-2 to TRBJ2-5; TRBD1 matches 7 bases. The V gene's germline CDR1 is SGHAT and CDR2 FQNNGV. This CDR3 contains 14 residues. Trimming cost V 3 bases and J 2 bases; bases outside gene matches: 3. CDR3 coding DNA: TGTGCCAGCAGCTTTAGGGGACAGCAAGAGACCCAGTACTTC. It translates to CASSFRGQQETQYF.

The rearrangement links TRBV29-1 to TRBJ2-7; no definite D call. Trimming left V 7 bases short and J 0 bases short, with 13 bases between. CDR1 SQVTM and CDR2 ANQGSEA come from the germline V gene. This CDR3 is 13 amino acids long. The CDR3 loop is CSAKGTDSYEQYF. DNA for the CDR3: TGCAGCGCCAAAGGTACAGACTCCTACGAGCAGTACTTC.

CDR3 coding DNA: TGTGCCAGCAGCGTTGGACCCGGCGGGACTGAAGCTTTCTTT. Translating it yields CASSVGPGGTEAFF. The chain joins TRBV9 to TRBJ1-1, with D hard to call. V was trimmed by 2 bases and J by 5 bases, leaving 13 bases between them. This CDR3 has 14 residues. The germline CDR1 and CDR2 sequences are SGDLS and YYNGEE. The full variable domain, in which reference TRBV9 and TRBJ1-1 provide the parts outside the CDR3, is DSGVTQTPKHLITATGQRVTLRCSPRSGDLSVYWYQQSLDQGLQFLIQYYNGEERAKGNILERFSAQQFPDLHSELNLSSLELGDSALYFCASSVGPGGTEAFFGQGTRLTVV.

On this clone itself: A junction boundary mismatches the germline segment, possibly from a read error. At the DNA level, this CDR3 is encoded by other sequences in the same sample as well. This chain uses TRBV6-6 with TRBJ1-6; 10 bases align to TRBD1. Germline loops: CDR1 MNHNY, CDR2 SVGAGI (reference sequence). CDR3 length equals 16 residues. The DNA for the CDR3 is TGCGCCAGCAGATCTGACAGGGGGCCTGCGAATTCACCCCTCCACTTT. Protein product: CASRSDRGPANSPLHF.

This clone came up a few times. V is TRBV7-8 and J is TRBJ1-5, with D unclear. V gave up 1 base and J gave up 0 bases, with 10 bases separating them. The germline gives CDR1 SGHVS, CDR2 FQNEAQ. This CDR3 contains 16 residues. CDR3 region: CASSLVGGYSNQPQHF. The CDR3 DNA follows: TGTGCCAGCAGCTTAGTTGGAGGGTATAGCAATCAGCCCCAGCATTTT.

The chain uses TRBV5-1 and TRBJ2-3, with D maybe TRBD2 (5 bases). CDR1 and CDR2 from the germline V gene are SGHRS and YFSETQ. Trimming stripped 3 bases from V and 6 bases from J, with 17 bases between. The CDR3 spans 15 residues. The CDR3 is CASSSLSRTYDTQYF. The CDR3 coding sequence is TGCGCCAGCAGCTCCTTATCCCGGACTTATGATACGCAGTATTTT.

This rearrangement joins TRBV9 to TRBJ2-1; TRBD2 agrees at 13 bases. Germline CDR1 reads SGDLS; CDR2 reads YYNGEE. The trim removed 4 bases at V and 8 bases at J, leaving 6 bases unmatched. This CDR3 has 15 amino acids. CDR3 coding DNA: TGTGCCAGCAGCCCAGGACTAGCGGGAGTTCATGAGCAGTTCTTC. Its translation: CASSPGLAGVHEQFF. Full variable domain (rest looked up from reference TRBV9 and TRBJ2-1): DSGVTQTPKHLITATGQRVTLRCSPRSGDLSVYWYQQSLDQGLQFLIQYYNGEERAKGNILERFSAQQFPDLHSELNLSSLELGDSALYFCASSPGLAGVHEQFFGPGTRLTVL.